This record concerns one T cell receptor beta chain sequence. The antigen it recognizes is unknown. Base qualities are not provided; no much larger clone lies one nucleotide away. The source of the sample is a study of cytomegalovirus exposure and HLA in healthy donors (dated by TCRdb to the late 2010s). At the level of the whole study: The 670 or so repertoires of the first cohort and the 120 or so validation repertoires were produced on the same platform, according to a later analysis. The study was designed to test whether signatures of past pathogen exposure could be identified by cataloging public T cell receptors. A separate validation cohort of roughly 130 different subjects was used in addition to the roughly 670-subject first cohort. High-throughput TCR immunosequencing, statistical association of individual TCRs with disease status, and machine learning were combined to predict cytomegalovirus infection status. The investigation overall reported the following: Most TCR sequences were observed very rarely across donors, whereas some public TCRs were present in many individuals. In a later analysis, TCRs clustered in the first cohort were found to also tend to co-occur in the roughly 120 validation repertoires, with about 93% of cluster scores above 0. It was suggested by the authors that the approach could potentially be generalized to other disease states and immunological phenotypes. A few of the identified cytomegalovirus-associated TCR beta chains were confirmed in vitro to be specific for cytomegalovirus antigens. All 120 or so repertoires were used to score co-occurrence in the validation cohort in a later analysis, because that analysis had no HLA typing for the cohort. The study listed 150 to 200 TCR beta chains as associated with cytomegalovirus. Cytomegalovirus status was reported to be diagnosed by the classifier with high specificity and sensitivity in both the original and validation cohorts.

V sheds 6 bases and J sheds 0 bases, leaving 12 bases between their ends. The CDR3 goes from the cysteine to the phenylalanine over 15 residues. The CDR3 DNA has 45 bases and is translated from base 1. CDR1 is given as SGHRS and CDR2 as YFSETQ, both from the germline V gene. Receptor libraries were prepared by the immunoSEQ multiplex PCR assay. The authors' analysis ran thus. A statistical classification framework was built to diagnose cytomegalovirus status from the catalog of TCR beta chain sequences. Imported from immuneACCESS, the table was reduced by TCRdb to in-frame sequences with V and J called. These copies leave out some clones; in studies compared against another copy, an unresolved V gene accounts for under half, and the cause of the remainder is not known. V and J calls and clone size follow that table, whereas D and trimming were derived from the DNA. Here the sample has some 100,000 clones; around 88% occur a single time. The biggest ten clones account for about 1.8% of the sample.

Separate from the roughly 630-subject first cohort, the validation cohort of 120 subjects was the group to which the donors belonged. The V gene is TRBV5-1 and the J gene is TRBJ2-2; the D gene is perhaps TRBD1, from 6 matching bases. Sequences were obtained from PBMCs. The sequence was collected from a young man in good health and CMV-seronegative. The CDR3 protein: CASTRQDPNTGELFF. The DNA sequence reads TGCGCCAGCACAAGACAGGATCCGAACACCGGGGAGCTGTTTTTT.